A selection of T cell receptor beta chains follows, all from one sample in a study of T cell repertoires in cytomegalovirus infection. MiXCR, applied by TCRdb to the reads, yields one record per CDR3 protein. Among around 440,000 distinct CDR3 sequences listed, around 10% were seen once. Sequenced input: PBMCs. These receptor sequences come from a human donor in good health (CMV status not recorded). Some clones in this sample may be carry-over from other donors' samples. The CDR3 runs from the conserved cysteine through the conserved F or W. The order of the fields is V gene, D gene, J gene, CDR3 protein. D genes are given only for firm matches.

TRBV7-9,NA,TRBJ2-5,CASSLTRPIPKETQYF
TRBV2,NA,TRBJ1-6,CASARESCYNSPLHF
TRBV20-1,NA,TRBJ2-3,CSATGQGYLAGLSSSTDTQYF
TRBV6-1,NA,TRBJ1-5,CASSENARGPQHF
TRBV15,NA,TRBJ2-7,CATSTGVGESSYEQYF
TRBV4-2,TRBD1,TRBJ2-3,CASKGGLGDTDTQYF
TRBV28,TRBD1,TRBJ2-1,CASSSDRGLIGYNEQFF
TRBV11-2,NA,TRBJ2-7,CASSLDLRNTLYEQYF
TRBV2,TRBD1,TRBJ2-1,CASNTGGALNEQFF
TRBV5-5,NA,TRBJ2-7,CASSFVQARSSYEQYF
TRBV12-3/TRBV12-4,NA,TRBJ1-6,CASSPSGDSPLHF
TRBV6-5,TRBD1,TRBJ1-2,CATTDREHGYTF